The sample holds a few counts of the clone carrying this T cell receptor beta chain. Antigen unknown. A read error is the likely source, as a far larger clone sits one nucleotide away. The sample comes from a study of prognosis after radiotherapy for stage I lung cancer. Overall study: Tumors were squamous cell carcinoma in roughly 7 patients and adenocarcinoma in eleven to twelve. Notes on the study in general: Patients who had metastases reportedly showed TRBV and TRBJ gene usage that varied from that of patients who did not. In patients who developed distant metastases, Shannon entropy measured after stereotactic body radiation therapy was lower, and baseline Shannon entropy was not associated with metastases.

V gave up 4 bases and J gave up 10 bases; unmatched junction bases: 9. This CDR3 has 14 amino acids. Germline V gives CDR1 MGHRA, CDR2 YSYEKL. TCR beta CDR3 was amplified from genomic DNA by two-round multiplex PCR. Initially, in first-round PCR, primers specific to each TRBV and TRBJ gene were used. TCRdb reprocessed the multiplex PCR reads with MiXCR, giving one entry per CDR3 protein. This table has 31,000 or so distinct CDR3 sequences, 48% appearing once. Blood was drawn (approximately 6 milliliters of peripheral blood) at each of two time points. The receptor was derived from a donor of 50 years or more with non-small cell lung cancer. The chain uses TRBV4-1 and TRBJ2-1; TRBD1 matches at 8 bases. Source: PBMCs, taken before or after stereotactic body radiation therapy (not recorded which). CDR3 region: CASSPRTGSYEQFF. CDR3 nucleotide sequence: TGCGCCAGCAGCCCCCGGACAGGGAGCTACGAGCAGTTCTTC.